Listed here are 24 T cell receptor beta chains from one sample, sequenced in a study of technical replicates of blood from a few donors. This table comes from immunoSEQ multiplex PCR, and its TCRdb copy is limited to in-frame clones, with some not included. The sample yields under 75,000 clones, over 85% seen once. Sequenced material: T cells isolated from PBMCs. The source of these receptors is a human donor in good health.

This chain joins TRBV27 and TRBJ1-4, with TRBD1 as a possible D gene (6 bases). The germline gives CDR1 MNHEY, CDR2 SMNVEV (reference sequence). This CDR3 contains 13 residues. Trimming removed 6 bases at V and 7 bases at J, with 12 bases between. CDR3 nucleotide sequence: TGTGCCAGCAGCTGGCAGGGGAGTGAAAAACTGTTTTTT. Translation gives CASSWQGSEKLFF.

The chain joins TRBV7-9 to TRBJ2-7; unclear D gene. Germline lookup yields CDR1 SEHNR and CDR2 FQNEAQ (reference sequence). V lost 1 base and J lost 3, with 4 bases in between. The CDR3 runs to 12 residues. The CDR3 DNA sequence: TGTGCCAGCAGCTTAGGCGACTACGAGCAGTACTTC. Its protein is CASSLGDYEQYF.

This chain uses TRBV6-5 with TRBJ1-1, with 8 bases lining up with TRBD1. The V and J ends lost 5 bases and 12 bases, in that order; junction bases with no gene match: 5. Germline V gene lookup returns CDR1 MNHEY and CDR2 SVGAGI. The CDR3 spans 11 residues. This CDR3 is CASSRDRMTFF. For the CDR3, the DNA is TGTGCCAGCAGTCGGGACAGGATGACTTTCTTT.

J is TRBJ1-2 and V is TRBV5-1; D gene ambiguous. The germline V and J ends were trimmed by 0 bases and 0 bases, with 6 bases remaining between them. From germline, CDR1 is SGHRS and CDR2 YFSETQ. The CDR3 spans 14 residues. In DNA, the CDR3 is TGCGCCAGCAGCTTGGACAATCCTAACTATGGCTACACCTTC. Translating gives CASSLDNPNYGYTF. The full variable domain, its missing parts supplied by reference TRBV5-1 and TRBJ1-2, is KAGVTQTPRYLIKTRGQQVTLSCSPISGHRSVSWYQQTPGQGLQFLFEYFSETQRNKGNFPGRFSGRQFSNSRSEMNVSTLELGDSALYLCASSLDNPNYGYTFGSGTRLTVV.

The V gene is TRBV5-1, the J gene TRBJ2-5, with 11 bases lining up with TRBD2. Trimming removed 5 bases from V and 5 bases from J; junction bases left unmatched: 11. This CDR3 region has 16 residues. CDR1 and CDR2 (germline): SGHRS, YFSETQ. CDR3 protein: CASRETSGVSGETQYF. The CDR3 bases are TGCGCCAGCAGGGAGACTAGCGGGGTATCTGGGGAGACCCAGTACTTC.

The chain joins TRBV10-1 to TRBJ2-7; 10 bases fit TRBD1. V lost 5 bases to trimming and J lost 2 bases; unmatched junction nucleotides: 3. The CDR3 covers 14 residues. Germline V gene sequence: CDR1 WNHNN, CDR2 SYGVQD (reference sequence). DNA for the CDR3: TGCGCCAGCAGTCTAGACAGGGGGCCCTACGAGCAGTACTTC. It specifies CASSLDRGPYEQYF.

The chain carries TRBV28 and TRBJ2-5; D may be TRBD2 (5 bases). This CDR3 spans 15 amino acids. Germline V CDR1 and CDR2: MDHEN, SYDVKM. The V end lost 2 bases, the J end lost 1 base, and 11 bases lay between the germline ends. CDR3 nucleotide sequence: TGTGCCAGCAGTTTAGGAGGAGCGGCCCAAGAGACCCAGTACTTC. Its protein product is CASSLGGAAQETQYF. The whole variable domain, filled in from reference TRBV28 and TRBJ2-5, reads DVKVTQSSRYLVKRTGEKVFLECVQDMDHENMFWYRQDPGLGLRLIYFSYDVKMKEKGDIPEGYSVSREKKERFSLILESASTNQTSMYLCASSLGGAAQETQYFGPGTRLLVL.

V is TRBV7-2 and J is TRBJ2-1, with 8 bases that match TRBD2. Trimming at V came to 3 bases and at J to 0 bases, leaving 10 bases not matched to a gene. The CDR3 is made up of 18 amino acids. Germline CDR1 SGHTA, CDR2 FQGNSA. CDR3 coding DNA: TGTGCCAGCAGCTTGAGACTAGCGCACCTTAGCTCCTACAATGAGCAGTTCTTC. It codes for CASSLRLAHLSSYNEQFF.

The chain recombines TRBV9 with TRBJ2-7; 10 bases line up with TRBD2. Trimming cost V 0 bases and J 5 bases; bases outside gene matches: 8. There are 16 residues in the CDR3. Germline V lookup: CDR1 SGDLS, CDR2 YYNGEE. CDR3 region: CASSVGRGLAVHEQYF. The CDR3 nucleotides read TGTGCCAGCAGCGTAGGTAGAGGACTAGCGGTACACGAGCAGTACTTC.

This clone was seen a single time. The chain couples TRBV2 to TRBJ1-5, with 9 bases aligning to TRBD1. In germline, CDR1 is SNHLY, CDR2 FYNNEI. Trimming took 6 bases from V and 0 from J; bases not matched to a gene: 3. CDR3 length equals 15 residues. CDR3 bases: TGTGCCAGCAGCCAGGGACAGGGTAGCAATCAGCCCCAGCATTTT. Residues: CASSQGQGSNQPQHF.

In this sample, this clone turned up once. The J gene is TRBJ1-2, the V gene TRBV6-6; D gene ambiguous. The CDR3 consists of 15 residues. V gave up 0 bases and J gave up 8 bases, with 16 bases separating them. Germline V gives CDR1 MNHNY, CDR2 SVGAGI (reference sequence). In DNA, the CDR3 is TGTGCCAGCAGTTACTCGATAGGAGTAAGGAGCGGCTACACCTTC. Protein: CASSYSIGVRSGYTF.

The CDR3 DNA reads TGTGCCAGCAGCCCCGGGACTAGCGGGAGTTATGAGCAGTTCTTC. It is translated as CASSPGTSGSYEQFF. This chain uses TRBV7-9 with TRBJ2-1; 14 bases map to TRBD2. This CDR3 contains 15 residues. The germline V gene encodes CDR1 SEHNR and CDR2 FQNEAQ (reference sequence). Trimming cost V 5 bases and J 8 bases; bases outside gene matches: 5.

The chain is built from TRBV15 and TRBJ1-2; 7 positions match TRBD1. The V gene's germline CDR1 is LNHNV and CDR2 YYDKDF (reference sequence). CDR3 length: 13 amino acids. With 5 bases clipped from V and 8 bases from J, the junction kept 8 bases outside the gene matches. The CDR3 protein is CATSYFTGVGYTF. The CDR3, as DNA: TGTGCCACCAGCTACTTTACAGGGGTCGGCTACACCTTC.

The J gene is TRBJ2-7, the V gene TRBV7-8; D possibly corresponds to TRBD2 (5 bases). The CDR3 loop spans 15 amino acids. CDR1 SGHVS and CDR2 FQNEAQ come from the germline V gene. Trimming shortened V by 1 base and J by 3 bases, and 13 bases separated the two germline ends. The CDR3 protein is CASSLDLAVVYEQYF. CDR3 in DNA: TGTGCCAGCAGCTTAGATCTAGCTGTGGTCTACGAGCAGTACTTC.

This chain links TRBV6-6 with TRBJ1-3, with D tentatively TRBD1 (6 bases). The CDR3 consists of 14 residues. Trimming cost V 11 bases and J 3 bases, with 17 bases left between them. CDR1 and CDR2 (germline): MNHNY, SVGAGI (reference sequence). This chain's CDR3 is CALGGRGDGNTIYF. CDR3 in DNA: TGTGCCCTGGGGGGGCGAGGTGATGGAAACACCATATATTTT.

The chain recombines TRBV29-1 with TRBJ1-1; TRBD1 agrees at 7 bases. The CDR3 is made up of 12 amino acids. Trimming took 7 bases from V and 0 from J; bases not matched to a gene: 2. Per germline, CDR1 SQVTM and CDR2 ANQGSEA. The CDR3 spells CSGGQLNTEAFF. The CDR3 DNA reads TGCAGCGGGGGACAGTTGAACACTGAAGCTTTCTTT.

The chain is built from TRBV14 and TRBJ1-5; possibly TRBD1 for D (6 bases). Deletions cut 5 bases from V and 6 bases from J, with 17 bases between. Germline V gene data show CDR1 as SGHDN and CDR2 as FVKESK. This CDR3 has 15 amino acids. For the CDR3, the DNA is TGTGCCAGCAGCTTTAAATTGAGGGGGAGTCAGCCCCAGCATTTT. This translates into CASSFKLRGSQPQHF.

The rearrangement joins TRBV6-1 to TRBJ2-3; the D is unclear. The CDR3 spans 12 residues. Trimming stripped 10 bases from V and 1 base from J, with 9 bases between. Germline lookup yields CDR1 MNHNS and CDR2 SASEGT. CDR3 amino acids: CATLVRTDTQYF. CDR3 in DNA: TGTGCCACCCTAGTTCGCACAGATACGCAGTATTTT.

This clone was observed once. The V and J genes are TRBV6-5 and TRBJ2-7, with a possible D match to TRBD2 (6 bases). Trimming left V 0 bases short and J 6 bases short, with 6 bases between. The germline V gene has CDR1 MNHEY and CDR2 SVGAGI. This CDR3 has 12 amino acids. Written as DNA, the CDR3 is TGTGCCAGCAGTTACTCGGGGGGCGAGCAGTACTTC. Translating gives CASSYSGGEQYF.

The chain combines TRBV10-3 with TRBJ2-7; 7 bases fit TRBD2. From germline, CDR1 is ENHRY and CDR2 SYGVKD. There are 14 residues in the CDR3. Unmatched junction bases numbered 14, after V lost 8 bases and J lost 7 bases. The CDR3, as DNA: TGTGCCATCGGGGGTAGCGGGCGAGCGAGGGAGCAGTACTTC. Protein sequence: CAIGGSGRAREQYF.

The CDR3 region is CASSYRDRGNYGYTF. The CDR3 nucleotides are TGTGCCAGCAGTTACAGGGACAGGGGTAACTATGGCTACACCTTC. The chain couples TRBV6-5 to TRBJ1-2; TRBD1 agrees at 10 bases. The germline V gene encodes CDR1 MNHEY and CDR2 SVGAGI. This CDR3 is built from 15 residues. The trim removed 2 bases at V and 1 base at J, leaving 1 base unmatched.

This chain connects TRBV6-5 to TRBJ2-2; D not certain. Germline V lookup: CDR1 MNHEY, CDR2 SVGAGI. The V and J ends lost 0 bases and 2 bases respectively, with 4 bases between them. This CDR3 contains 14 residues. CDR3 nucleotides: TGTGCCAGCAGTTACTCCGGTAACACCGGGGAGCTGTTTTTT. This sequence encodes CASSYSGNTGELFF.

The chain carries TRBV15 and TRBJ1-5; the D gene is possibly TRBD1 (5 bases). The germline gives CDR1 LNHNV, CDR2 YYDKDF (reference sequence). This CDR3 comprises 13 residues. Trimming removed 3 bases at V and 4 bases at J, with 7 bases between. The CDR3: CATSRTANQPQHF. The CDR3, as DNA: TGTGCCACCAGCAGGACAGCAAATCAGCCCCAGCATTTT.

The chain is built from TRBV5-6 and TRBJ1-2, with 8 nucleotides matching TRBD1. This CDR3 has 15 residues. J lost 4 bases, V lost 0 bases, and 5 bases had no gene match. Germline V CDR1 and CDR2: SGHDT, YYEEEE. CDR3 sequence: CASSLARGRVYGYTF. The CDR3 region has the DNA TGTGCCAGCAGCTTGGCCAGGGGGCGCGTCTATGGCTACACCTTC.